These 24 T cell receptor beta chains came from one sample sequenced in a study of CD8 T cells in ankylosing spondylitis. TCRdb analysed the 5' RACE reads with MiXCR anew, one entry per CDR3 protein. The repertoire holds some 140,000 distinct CDR3 sequences, over 9.5% seen once, with roughly 4.5% in the top ten. Sequencing input: blood, either unsorted or a sorted T cell fraction (not recorded which). The receptors were gathered from a female donor with ankylosing spondylitis or in good health (not recorded which).

This clonotype came up many times. The chain combines TRBV11-2 with TRBJ2-5; D not certain. With 1 base removed from V and 1 base from J, the gap between germline ends came to 7 bases. Germline-derived CDR1 and CDR2 are SGHAT and FQNNGV. The CDR3 has 14 amino acids. CDR3 in DNA: TGTGCCAGCAGCTTAGGGCAGATCCAAGAGACCCAGTACTTC. It translates to CASSLGQIQETQYF.

This clonotype was counted many times. J is TRBJ1-2 and V is TRBV29-1; D is unclear. Germline CDR1 is SQVTM and CDR2 is ANQGSEA. Trimming shortened V by 4 bases and J by 8 bases, and 11 bases separated the two germline ends. This CDR3 is built from 11 residues. CDR3 in amino acids: CSVVGGGGYTF. For the CDR3, the DNA is TGCAGCGTTGTGGGAGGCGGAGGCTACACCTTC.

This clonotype was observed many times. V and J are TRBV7-3 and TRBJ2-1; D is unclear. CDR1 is SGHTA, CDR2 FQGTGA, per germline. CDR3 length: 14 amino acids. Trimming removed 3 bases from V and 5 bases from J, with 11 bases in between. CDR3 bases: TGTGCCAGCAGCTTTATGGGGTCGAACAATGAGCAGTTCTTC. Translated: CASSFMGSNNEQFF.

This clonotype appeared many times. CDR3 amino acids: CSARATREGYGYTF. CDR3 DNA sequence: TGCAGTGCTAGAGCTACCAGGGAGGGCTATGGCTACACCTTC. V is TRBV20-1 and J is TRBJ1-2; possible D gene TRBD1, 5 bases. Germline V gene data show CDR1 as DFQATT and CDR2 as SNEGSKA (reference sequence). The CDR3 length is 14 residues. Trimming cost V 1 base and J 4 bases, with 13 bases left between them.

V gene TRBV3-1 combines with J gene TRBJ2-1; the D gene is possibly TRBD2 (6 bases). Germline V CDR1 and CDR2: LGHDT, YNNKEL (reference sequence). The CDR3 has 12 residues. Trimming took off 0 bases at V and 9 bases at J, with 6 bases between the two ends. The CDR3 spells CASSQEGGEQFF. The CDR3 nucleotides are TGTGCCAGCAGCCAAGAGGGGGGTGAGCAGTTCTTC.

In its sample, this clonotype was seen many times. The chain carries TRBV29-1 and TRBJ2-4; possible D gene TRBD1, 5 bases. Germline CDR1 is SQVTM and CDR2 is ANQGSEA. This CDR3 region has 13 residues. The ends were cut back, 6 bases at V and 0 bases at J, with 9 bases in the middle. CDR3 residues: CSVTRVAKNIQYF. CDR3 nucleotides: TGCAGCGTGACCAGGGTAGCCAAAAACATTCAGTACTTC.

This clonotype was seen many times. The V call is TRBV7-9, the J call TRBJ2-1, with D possibly matching TRBD2 (6 bases). The V gene's germline CDR1 is SEHNR and CDR2 FQNEAQ (reference sequence). Trimming took off 3 bases at V and 5 bases at J, with 8 bases between the two ends. The CDR3 loop spans 13 amino acids. The CDR3 reads CASSFSGDNEQFF. The CDR3 coding sequence is TGTGCCAGCAGCTTTTCGGGGGACAATGAGCAGTTCTTC.

This clonotype was seen many times. The chain has TRBV7-2 and TRBJ2-5; D unresolved. CDR3 length: 15 residues. Germline V CDR1 and CDR2: SGHTA, FQGNSA. Trimming stripped 1 base from V and 2 bases from J, with 11 bases between. Here the CDR3 reads CASSLVPRSQETQYF. CDR3 bases: TGTGCCAGCAGCTTAGTACCGAGATCACAAGAGACCCAGTACTTC. The whole variable domain, remainder taken from reference TRBV7-2 and TRBJ2-5, is GAGVSQSPSNKVTEKGKDVELRCDPISGHTALYWYRQSLGQGLEFLIYFQGNSAPDKSGLPSDRFSAERTGGSVSTLTIQRTQQEDSAVYLCASSLVPRSQETQYFGPGTRLLVL.

This clonotype was counted at least ten times. The J gene is TRBJ2-1, the V gene TRBV20-1; D may be TRBD2 (5 bases). The CDR3 has 14 amino acids. Germline lookup yields CDR1 DFQATT and CDR2 SNEGSKA (reference sequence). Trimming took off 3 bases at V and 5 bases at J, with 14 bases between the two ends. CDR3 sequence (DNA): TGCAGTGCTAGCTTACCCCGGGGTAACAATGAGCAGTTCTTC. Residues: CSASLPRGNNEQFF.

This clonotype was seen repeatedly, ten times or more. V usage is TRBV11-1 and J usage is TRBJ2-3, with D perhaps being TRBD1 or TRBD2 (5 bases each). The CDR3 covers 18 residues. The germline V gene encodes CDR1 SGHAT and CDR2 FQDESV (reference sequence). The V end lost 6 bases, the J end lost 0 bases, and 22 bases lay between the germline ends. CDR3 region: CASSRRTRDGGSTDTQYF. CDR3 DNA: TGTGCCAGCAGTCGGCGGACCCGGGATGGGGGTAGCACAGATACGCAGTATTTT.

This clonotype was detected many times. CDR3 bases: TGTGCCAGCAGCACATACCGGGGCCGAAATTCACCCCTCCACTTT. Protein product: CASSTYRGRNSPLHF. V is TRBV11-2 and J is TRBJ1-6; D might be TRBD1 (5 bases). V was shortened by 5 bases and J by 7 bases, with 15 bases between the two germline ends. Germline CDR1 is SGHAT and CDR2 is FQNNGV. This CDR3 has 15 amino acids.

This clonotype occurred many times. This chain links TRBV3-1 with TRBJ2-7; D is uncertain. Germline V gene sequence: CDR1 LGHDT, CDR2 YNNKEL (reference sequence). V gave up 0 bases and J gave up 2 bases, with 8 bases separating them. This CDR3 is built from 14 residues. This chain's CDR3 is CASSQDPATYEQYF. The DNA for the CDR3 is TGTGCCAGCAGCCAAGATCCGGCTACCTACGAGCAGTACTTC.

As regards this clonotype: One base away lies a much larger clone, so this may be a sequencing read error. V and J are TRBV19 and TRBJ1-2; 8 positions agree with TRBD1. The length of the CDR3 is 13 residues. Germline-derived CDR1 and CDR2 are LNHDA and SQIVND (reference sequence). The DNA of the CDR3 is TGTGCCAGTTCCGAGGACAGGGCTGGTGGCTACCCCTTC. Amino acids: CASSEDRAGGYPF. The full variable domain, rest sourced from reference TRBV19 and TRBJ1-2, is DGGITQSPKYLFRKEGQNVTLSCEQNLNHDAMYWYRQDPGQGLRLIYYSQIVNDFQKGDIAEGYSVSREKKESFPLTVTSAQKNPTAFYLCASSEDRAGGYPFGSGTRLTVV.

The sample holds many counts of this clonotype. V gene TRBV5-1 combines with J gene TRBJ2-1, with 8 positions matching TRBD2. V shed 0 bases and J 13 bases; nucleotides not matched to a gene: 9. This CDR3 contains 14 residues. CDR1 SGHRS and CDR2 YFSETQ come from the germline V gene. This chain's CDR3 is CASSLGLANMGQFF. The CDR3 DNA reads as TGCGCCAGCAGCTTGGGACTAGCGAACATGGGTCAGTTCTTC. The variable domain in full, completed from reference TRBV5-1 and TRBJ2-1, reads KAGVTQTPRYLIKTRGQQVTLSCSPISGHRSVSWYQQTPGQGLQFLFEYFSETQRNKGNFPGRFSGRQFSNSRSEMNVSTLELGDSALYLCASSLGLANMGQFFGPGTRLTVL.

In this sample, this clonotype turned up many times. V is TRBV5-5 and J is TRBJ2-2, with D unclear. Germline V lookup: CDR1 SGHKS, CDR2 YYEKEE (reference sequence). The CDR3 runs 12 residues. With 3 bases removed from V and 2 bases from J, the gap between germline ends came to 2 bases. The CDR3 sequence: CASSSNTGELFF. For the CDR3, the DNA is TGTGCCAGCAGCTCAAACACCGGGGAGCTGTTTTTT. The whole variable domain, filled in from reference TRBV5-5 and TRBJ2-2, reads DAGVTQSPTHLIKTRGQQVTLRCSPISGHKSVSWYQQVLGQGPQFIFQYYEKEERGRGNFPDRFSARQFPNYSSELNVNALLLGDSALYLCASSSNTGELFFGEGSRLTVL.

This sequence joins TRBV10-1 and TRBJ2-1; tentative D call: TRBD2 (6 bases). V lost 5 bases and J lost 4, with 18 bases in between. Germline CDR1 is WNHNN and CDR2 is SYGVQD (reference sequence). CDR3 length: 16 amino acids. The CDR3 is CASSPREAGGYNEQFF. The CDR3 DNA is TGCGCCAGCAGTCCAAGGGAGGCTGGGGGGTACAATGAGCAGTTCTTC.

This clonotype appeared once. Possible read error: a much larger clone is one base away. This chain joins TRBV12-3 or TRBV12-4 and TRBJ1-2; TRBD1 is a possible D gene (5 bases). V was clipped by 3 bases and J by 5 bases, with 16 bases between them. CDR3 length: 15 amino acids. CDR3 bases: TGTGCCAGCAGTTTCCGCCGGGGGTCGGGGTATGGCTACACCTTC. Protein product: CASSFRRGSGYGYTF.

This clonotype was recorded at least ten times. The chain employs TRBV7-9 and TRBJ2-3, with D perhaps TRBD2 (5 bases). The germline CDR1 and CDR2 sequences are SEHNR and FQNEAQ (reference sequence). Trimming left V 7 bases short and J 0 bases short, with 11 bases between. The CDR3 is 14 residues long. For the CDR3, the DNA is TGTGCCAGCAACGTAGCGTCTAGCACAGATACGCAGTATTTT. The encoded protein is CASNVASSTDTQYF. The variable domain in full, completed from reference TRBV7-9 and TRBJ2-3, reads DTGVSQNPRHKITKRGQNVTFRCDPISEHNRLYWYRQTLGQGPEFLTYFQNEAQLEKSRLLSDRFSAERPKGSFSTLEIQRTEQGDSAMYLCASNVASSTDTQYFGPGTRLTVL.

Many counts were recorded for this clonotype. The chain employs TRBV15 and TRBJ2-3; D not resolved. The CDR3 spans 11 residues. Germline CDR1 reads LNHNV; CDR2 reads YYDKDF (reference sequence). The V end lost 5 bases, the J end lost 5 bases, and 5 bases lay between the germline ends. The CDR3 DNA reads TGTGCCACCAGCGCAGAAGATACGCAGTATTTT. It translates to CATSAEDTQYF.

This clonotype was observed at least ten times. This chain joins TRBV20-1 and TRBJ2-3; TRBD2 is a possible D gene (5 bases). Germline V CDR1 and CDR2: DFQATT, SNEGSKA (reference sequence). This CDR3 has 11 amino acids. Trimming stripped 3 bases from V and 9 bases from J, with 10 bases between. This chain's CDR3 is CSARTPGTQYF. The CDR3 DNA reads as TGCAGTGCTAGGACGCCGGGGACGCAGTATTTT.

This clonotype was recorded many times. The J gene is TRBJ2-3, the V gene TRBV5-1; a possible D gene is TRBD2 (6 bases). The CDR3 runs to 16 residues. In germline, CDR1 is SGHRS, CDR2 YFSETQ. V was cut by 1 base and J by 0 bases, with 12 bases left in between. The CDR3, as DNA: TGCGCCAGCAGCTTGTCAGAGCGGGCTAGCACAGATACGCAGTATTTT. As protein: CASSLSERASTDTQYF.

As concerns this clonotype: Possible read error: a much larger clone is one base away. This chain connects TRBV7-2 to TRBJ1-4; the D gene is possibly TRBD1 (6 bases). With 6 bases removed from V and 7 bases from J, the gap between germline ends came to 18 bases. The germline V gene encodes CDR1 SGHTA and CDR2 FQGNSA. The length of the CDR3 is 15 residues. CDR3 sequence: CTSRVGGGGSEKLFF. The CDR3 region has the DNA TGTACCAGCAGAGTAGGGGGAGGAGGGAGTGAAAAACTGTTTTTT.

In this sample, this clonotype turned up many times. This chain connects TRBV18 to TRBJ1-4; weak D call: TRBD1 (5 bases). V was pared by 1 base and J by 0 bases, with 6 bases between. This CDR3 is 15 amino acids long. Germline-derived CDR1 and CDR2 are KGHSH and LQKENI. CDR3 bases: TGTGCCAGCTCACCACGGGGGACAACTAATGAAAAACTGTTTTTT. Translated: CASSPRGTTNEKLFF. Supplemented by reference TRBV18 and TRBJ1-4, the full variable domain reads NAGVMQNPRHLVRRRGQEARLRCSPMKGHSHVYWYRQLPEEGLKFMVYLQKENIIDESGMPKERFSAEFPKEGPSILRIQQVVRGDSAAYFCASSPRGTTNEKLFFGSGTQLSVL.

This clonotype showed up many times. DNA for the CDR3: TGTGCCAGCAGCTTGGTTCCGCGAGGCTCCTACGAGCAGTACTTC. Protein: CASSLVPRGSYEQYF. This chain uses TRBV5-6 with TRBJ2-7; D remains unclear. The germline CDR1 and CDR2 sequences are SGHDT and YYEEEE. The V gene lost 0 bases and the J gene lost 0 bases, with 10 bases spanning the gap. The CDR3 extends over 15 amino acids.